This entry features one T cell receptor (beta chain) sequence. Its antigen is still unknown. Method: immunoSEQ multiplex PCR; TCRdb's copy keeps in-frame clones and lacks some. The sample yields 120,000 or so clones, around 89% seen once. This sample was included in a study of T cell responses to AZD1222 COVID-19 vaccine. Overall study results and limits: Nearly half of spike-specific TCRs reportedly go after variant regions that carry no mutations. Possibly, clonal diversity was underestimated; donors were largely white British and included more females.

Losses at the gene ends were 2 bases for V and 8 bases for J; bases not matched to a gene: 10. The CDR3 consists of 16 residues. Germline V gene sequence: CDR1 MNHEY, CDR2 SMNVEV (reference sequence). This clonotype originated in an adult in good health. The chain employs TRBV27 and TRBJ2-1, with 9 bases that match TRBD2. The input for sequencing was peripheral blood, taken on day 0 of AZD1222 vaccination. The CDR3 spells CASSLSRRGGFDEQFF. The CDR3 bases are TGTGCCAGCAGTTTAAGTAGGCGGGGGGGCTTCGATGAGCAGTTCTTC.